Detailed here is one T cell receptor (beta chain). The antigen remains undetermined. Cultured CD4+ T cell DNA underwent sequencing with the Oncomine TCR Beta short-read assay. Genomic DNA was taken out of cultured CD4+ T cells by extraction. TCRdb used MiXCR to reprocess the PCR reads, holding one entry per CDR3 protein. The sample records 8,500 to 10,000 distinct CDR3 sequences, around 64% being singletons. This sample is drawn from a study of vaccination and CD4 T cells after COVID-19. Treatment: roughly ten-day PBMC culture with coronavirus spike peptide pools or control peptides (ViraFEST assay). Study observations and caveats: Spike mono-reactivity was the property of 304 of 307 vaccine-specific clones in convalescent patients.

Sequencing was done on a sample of CD4+ T cells from blood, cultured in vitro. The TCR was taken from a human donor who had recovered from COVID-19.

CDR3 sequence reads: CASISGQLGNQPQHF. CDR3 sequence (DNA): TGTGCCAGCATCTCCGGACAGTTGGGCAATCAGCCCCAGCATTTT. The rearrangement joins TRBV28 to TRBJ1-5; D might be TRBD1 (6 bases). This CDR3 region has 15 residues. Trimming shortened V by 7 bases and J by 2 bases, and 15 bases separated the two germline ends. Germline lookup yields CDR1 MDHEN and CDR2 SYDVKM.